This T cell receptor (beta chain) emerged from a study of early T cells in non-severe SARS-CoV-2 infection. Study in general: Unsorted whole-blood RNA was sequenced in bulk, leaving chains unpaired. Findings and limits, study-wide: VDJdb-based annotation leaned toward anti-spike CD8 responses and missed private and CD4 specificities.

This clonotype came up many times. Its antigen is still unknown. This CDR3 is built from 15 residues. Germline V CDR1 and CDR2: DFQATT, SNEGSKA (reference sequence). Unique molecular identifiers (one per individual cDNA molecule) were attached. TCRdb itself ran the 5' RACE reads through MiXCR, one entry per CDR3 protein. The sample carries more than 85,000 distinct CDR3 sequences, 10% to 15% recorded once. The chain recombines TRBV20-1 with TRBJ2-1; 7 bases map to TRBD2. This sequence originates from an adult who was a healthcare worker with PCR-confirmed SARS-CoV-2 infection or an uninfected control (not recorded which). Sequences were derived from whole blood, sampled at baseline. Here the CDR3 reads CSAPEGGSSYNEQFF. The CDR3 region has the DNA TGCAGCGCCCCCGAGGGCGGGAGCTCCTACAATGAGCAGTTCTTC.